The TCR beta chain described here comes from a study of T cell changes during pregnancy in multiple sclerosis. This CDR3 is built from 14 residues. V lost 5 bases to trimming and J lost 5 bases, with 15 bases between them. Germline CDR1 is KGHSH and CDR2 is LQKENI. The data were produced by immunoSEQ multiplex PCR, yet TCRdb's version contains in-frame clones alone and is incomplete. The top ten hold approximately 0.61% of the sample, which has 40,000 to 55,000 clones, 85% to 95% seen once. The source is a female donor in good health, enrolled as a control in a pregnancy study. The chain recombines TRBV18 with TRBJ1-1, with D unclear. This specimen was CD4+ T cells from peripheral blood mononuclear cells, taken after pregnancy. CDR3 sequence: CASSGFPSVTEAFF. Written as DNA, the CDR3 is TGTGCCAGCTCAGGTTTCCCCTCGGTTACTGAAGCTTTCTTT.